These 11 T cell receptor beta chains were all obtained from the same sample, sequenced in a study of radiation and T cells in renal cell carcinoma. Time point of the sample: baseline pretreatment blood. As to treatment: 15 Gy SBRT to primary tumor, nephrectomy 4 weeks later. Assay used: immunoSEQ multiplex PCR; TCRdb lists only in-frame clones, some missing. In the table there are 130,000 to 150,000 clones, about 88% of which are singletons. Source: blood, taken from a patient whose treatment included radiotherapy and nephrectomy. These TCRs come from a woman in her forties or fifties with renal cell carcinoma.

The chain employs TRBV6-6 and TRBJ2-2; D may be TRBD2 (7 bases). The V and J ends lost 2 bases and 3 bases respectively, with 13 bases between them. Germline CDR1 and CDR2: MNHNY and SVGAGI (reference sequence). This CDR3 has 16 amino acids. Here the CDR3 DNA reads TGTGCCAGCAGTTACACCGGGGGGCGTGACACCGGGGAGCTGTTTTTT. Residues: CASSYTGGRDTGELFF.

The chain carries TRBV5-1 and TRBJ2-7; 7 nucleotides agree with TRBD2. CDR1 is SGHRS and CDR2 is YFSETQ in the germline V gene. This CDR3 has 15 amino acids. The trim removed 2 bases at V and 1 base at J, leaving 6 bases unmatched. Here the CDR3 DNA reads TGCGCCAGCAGCTTCCGCGGGGGAATATCCTACGAGCAGTACTTC. Its translation: CASSFRGGISYEQYF.

The J gene is TRBJ2-3, the V gene TRBV7-9; TRBD1 matches at 11 bases. Losses at the gene ends were 4 bases for V and 3 bases for J; bases not matched to a gene: 15. The CDR3 is 19 amino acids. The germline CDR1 and CDR2 sequences are SEHNR and FQNEAQ (reference sequence). CDR3 region: CASSSLWTGGEKGTDTQYF. As DNA, the CDR3 is TGTGCCAGCAGCTCCCTTTGGACAGGGGGCGAGAAAGGGACAGATACGCAGTATTTT.

In its sample, this clone was seen a few times. This chain joins TRBV2 and TRBJ1-1, with D perhaps matching TRBD1 (5 bases). CDR3 length equals 15 residues. V was pared by 2 bases and J by 0 bases, with 10 bases between. Per the germline V gene, CDR1 is SNHLY and CDR2 is FYNNEI. The chain's CDR3 is CASSEFGGVNTEAFF. The CDR3, as DNA: TGTGCCAGCAGTGAATTTGGGGGAGTGAACACTGAAGCTTTCTTT. The full variable domain, in which reference TRBV2 and TRBJ1-1 provide the parts outside the CDR3, is EPEVTQTPSHQVTQMGQEVILRCVPISNHLYFYWYRQILGQKVEFLVSFYNNEISEKSEIFDDQFSVERPDGSNFTLKIRSTKLEDSAMYFCASSEFGGVNTEAFFGQGTRLTVV.

V and J are TRBV9 and TRBJ2-2, with a possible D match to TRBD2 (6 bases). The CDR3 totals 16 residues. Germline V CDR1 and CDR2: SGDLS, YYNGEE. V shed 6 bases and J shed 1 base, with 16 bases lying between them. The CDR3 DNA is TGTGCCAGCACCCGATGGGGGGATTTGAACACCGGGGAGCTGTTTTTT. Translated, it gives CASTRWGDLNTGELFF.

The chain links TRBV27 to TRBJ1-4; D uncertain. Trimming left V 0 bases short and J 0 bases short, with 8 bases between. The CDR3 sequence is 16 residues long. Germline V gives CDR1 MNHEY, CDR2 SMNVEV (reference sequence). DNA for the CDR3: TGTGCCAGCAGTTTATCCAGTCCAGCAACTAATGAAAAACTGTTTTTT. Translating it yields CASSLSSPATNEKLFF.

The chain couples TRBV2 to TRBJ1-2; no clear D gene. The CDR3 has 13 amino acids. V was cut by 4 bases and J by 7 bases, with 13 bases left in between. Germline CDR1 reads SNHLY; CDR2 reads FYNNEI. The CDR3 spells CASSGEQARGYTF. In DNA, the CDR3 is TGTGCCAGCAGTGGGGAGCAGGCGCGTGGCTACACCTTC.

The V gene is TRBV5-1, the J gene TRBJ2-3, with D tentatively TRBD1 (6 bases). Trimming pared 0 bases from V and 2 bases from J, leaving 10 bases between. Germline loops: CDR1 SGHRS, CDR2 YFSETQ. This CDR3 is 15 amino acids long. The CDR3 spells CASSLEDRDTDTQYF. CDR3 DNA sequence: TGCGCCAGCAGCTTGGAGGACAGAGACACAGATACGCAGTATTTT.

The V and J genes are TRBV6-6 and TRBJ1-2, with D hard to call. V gave up 7 bases and J gave up 2 bases, with 20 bases separating them. This CDR3 has 16 residues. Per the germline V gene, CDR1 is MNHNY and CDR2 is SVGAGI (reference sequence). Here the CDR3 DNA reads TGTGCCAGCACCGAAGGAACCCGTCCCCTAAACTATGGCTACACCTTC. As protein: CASTEGTRPLNYGYTF.

The genes are TRBV6-1 and TRBJ2-7; 10 positions match TRBD1. Germline V gene sequence: CDR1 MNHNS, CDR2 SASEGT. V lost 4 bases to trimming and J lost 2 bases; unmatched junction nucleotides: 2. This CDR3 contains 14 residues. In DNA, the CDR3 is TGTGCCAGCAGTGTGGACAGGGGGACCTACGAGCAGTACTTC. Translation gives CASSVDRGTYEQYF.

In the case of this clone: The same CDR3 can be traced to other DNA sequences in this sample. V gene TRBV4-1 combines with J gene TRBJ1-2; weak D call: TRBD1 (5 bases). CDR3 length: 16 residues. V shed 0 bases and J shed 0 bases, with 11 bases lying between them. Germline assignment: CDR1 MGHRA and CDR2 YSYEKL. The CDR3 DNA reads TGCGCCAGCAGCCAAGATCTCGGCAGGGCTAACTATGGCTACACCTTC. Its translation is CASSQDLGRANYGYTF.